This TCR beta chain was found in a study of T cells of healthy individuals. This clonotype showed up just a few times. TCRdb re-analysed the 5' RACE reads in MiXCR, keeping a single row per CDR3 protein. The table lists 55,000 to 65,000 distinct CDR3 sequences, roughly 17% of them singletons. This CDR3 comprises 17 residues. With V trimmed by 2 bases and J by 1 base, 9 bases remained unmatched. Germline-derived CDR1 and CDR2 are KGHSH and LQKENI. This chain connects TRBV18 to TRBJ1-1, with TRBD1 identical over 8 bases. This TCR was recovered from a human donor in good health. The CDR3 region has the DNA TGTGCCAGCTCACCAAATCGTGGACAGGGCGAGAACACTGAAGCTTTCTTT. Amino acids: CASSPNRGQGENTEAFF.